This TCR beta chain is drawn from a study of blood T cell repertoires in COVID-19. Turning to the study itself: COVID-19 samples, acute and convalescent, were from the United States, Italy and Spain. The cDNA or gDNA used as material had been derived from T cells, B-cell-depleted T cells, or PBMCs.

This CDR3 is 15 amino acids long. The V end was cut by 5 bases, the J end by 1 base, with 12 bases between. The germline CDR1 and CDR2 sequences are SGHTA and FQGTGA. The repertoire was sequenced with immunoSEQ multiplex PCR; TCRdb's copy has only in-frame clones and lacks some. The sample lists approximately 170,000 clones, roughly 80% occurring once. This rearrangement joins TRBV7-3 to TRBJ2-1; the D gene is possibly TRBD1 (5 bases). This TCR was recovered from a man aged 65 to 79 with active or convalescent COVID-19. Sequencing was carried out using peripheral blood. The CDR3, as DNA: TGTGCCAGCAGCCCTCAGGGCGGTTCCTACAATGAGCAGTTCTTC. Protein: CASSPQGGSYNEQFF.